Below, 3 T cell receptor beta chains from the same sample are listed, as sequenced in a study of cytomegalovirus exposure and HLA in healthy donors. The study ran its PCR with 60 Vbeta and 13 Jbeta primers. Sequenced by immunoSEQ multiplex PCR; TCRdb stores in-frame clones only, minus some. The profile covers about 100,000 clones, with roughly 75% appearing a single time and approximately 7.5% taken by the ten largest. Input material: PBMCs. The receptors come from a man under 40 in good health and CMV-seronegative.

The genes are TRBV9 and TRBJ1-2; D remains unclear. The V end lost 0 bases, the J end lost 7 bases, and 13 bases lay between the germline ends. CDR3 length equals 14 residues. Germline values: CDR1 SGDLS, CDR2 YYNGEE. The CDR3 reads CASSVALQNGGYTF. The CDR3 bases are TGTGCCAGCAGCGTAGCGTTGCAGAATGGTGGCTACACCTTC.

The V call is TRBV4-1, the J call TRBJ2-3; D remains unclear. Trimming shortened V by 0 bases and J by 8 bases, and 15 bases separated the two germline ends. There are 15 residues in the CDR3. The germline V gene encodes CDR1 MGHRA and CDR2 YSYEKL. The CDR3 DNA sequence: TGCGCCAGCAGCCAAGATTCCACCGCAGCAGGTACGCAGTATTTT. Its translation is CASSQDSTAAGTQYF.

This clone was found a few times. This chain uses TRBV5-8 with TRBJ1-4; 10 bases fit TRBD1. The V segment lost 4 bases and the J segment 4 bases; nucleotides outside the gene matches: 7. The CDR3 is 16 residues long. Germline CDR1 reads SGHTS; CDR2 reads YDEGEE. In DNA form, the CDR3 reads TGTGCCAGCAGCCTAGGGGACAGGGGACATAATGAAAAACTGTTTTTT. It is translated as CASSLGDRGHNEKLFF.